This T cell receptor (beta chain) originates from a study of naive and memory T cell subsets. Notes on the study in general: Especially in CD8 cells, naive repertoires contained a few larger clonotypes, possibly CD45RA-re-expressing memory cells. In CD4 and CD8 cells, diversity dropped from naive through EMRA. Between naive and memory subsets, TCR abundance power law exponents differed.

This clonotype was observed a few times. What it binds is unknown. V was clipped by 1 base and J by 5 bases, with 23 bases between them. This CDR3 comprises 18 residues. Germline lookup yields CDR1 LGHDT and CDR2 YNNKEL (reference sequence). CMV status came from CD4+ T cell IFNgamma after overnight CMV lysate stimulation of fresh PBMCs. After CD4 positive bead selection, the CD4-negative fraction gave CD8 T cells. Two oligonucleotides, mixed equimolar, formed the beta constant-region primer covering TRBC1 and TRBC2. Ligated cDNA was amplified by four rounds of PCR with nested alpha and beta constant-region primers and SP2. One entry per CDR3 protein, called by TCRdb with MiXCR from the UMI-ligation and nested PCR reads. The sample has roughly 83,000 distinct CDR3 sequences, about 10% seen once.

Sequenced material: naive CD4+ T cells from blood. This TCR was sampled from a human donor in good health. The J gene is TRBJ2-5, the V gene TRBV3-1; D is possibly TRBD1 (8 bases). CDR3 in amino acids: CASSQGWQTTGGEETQYF. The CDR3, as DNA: TGTGCCAGCAGCCAAGGGTGGCAGACCACAGGGGGGGAGGAGACCCAGTACTTC.